Sequencing of this T cell receptor beta chain was carried out in a study of response to subunit inactivated influenza vaccine. General study results and limits: The authors put forward the suggestion that each seasonal influenza vaccination may bring in only a limited number of new T cells.

TCRdb processed the RT-PCR reads anew with MiXCR; each CDR3 protein has one entry. The data contain 530,000 or so distinct CDR3 sequences, about 11% of them singletons. There are 15 residues in the CDR3. Unmatched junction bases numbered 9, after V lost 4 bases and J lost 8 bases. In germline, CDR1 is SGHRS, CDR2 YFSETQ. Points on this clonotype: Its antigen is undetermined.

This receptor was obtained from a man in his fifties or sixties who received an inactivated influenza vaccine. The source material was PBMCs from blood, sampled on the day of vaccination. The chain carries TRBV5-1 and TRBJ1-4; 9 bases match TRBD1. The CDR3 loop is CASSPTTGGGEKLFF. The CDR3 DNA is TGCGCCAGCAGCCCTACGACAGGGGGGGGCGAAAAACTGTTTTTT.